The 19 T cell receptor beta chains below were found in one sample sequenced in a study of T cells in Graves' hyperthyroidism and ophthalmopathy. Researchers amplified the TCR beta CDR3 regions from RNA transcripts. The TCR CDR3 first-round RT-PCR relied on the HTBI primer set. TCRdb reanalysed the multiplex PCR reads using MiXCR and keeps one entry per CDR3 protein. The table records a few hundred thousand distinct CDR3 sequences, approximately 14% of them present only once. Input material: blood. All receptors come from a woman under 40 with Graves' hyperthyroidism.

Of note for this clonotype: With a much larger clone just one base away, this may be a read error. The chain employs TRBV20-1 and TRBJ2-1; TRBD2 agrees at 13 bases. Germline CDR1 and CDR2: DFQATT and SNEGSKA (reference sequence). Trimming at V came to 7 bases and at J to 9 bases, leaving 12 bases not matched to a gene. This CDR3 comprises 15 residues. CDR3 bases: TGCAGTGTCCTACACGGGACTAGCGGGACGCGTGAGCAGTTCTTC. Its translation: CSVLHGTSGTREQFF.

This clonotype appeared many times. The rearrangement uses TRBV2 and TRBJ1-5; no firm D call. Germline CDR1 SNHLY, CDR2 FYNNEI. This CDR3 has 14 amino acids. V was clipped by 1 base and J by 7 bases, with 11 bases between them. The CDR3: CASSEDVFSQPQHF. CDR3 coding DNA: TGTGCCAGCAGTGAAGACGTGTTTAGCCAGCCCCAGCATTTT.

This clonotype has a count of ten or more. The rearrangement links TRBV6-5 to TRBJ2-7, with 7 bases aligning to TRBD2. The junction had 7 bases not matched to a gene; V was cut back by 0 bases and J by 2 bases. This CDR3 has 16 residues. The V gene's germline CDR1 is MNHEY and CDR2 SVGAGI. The DNA for the CDR3 is TGTGCCAGCAGTTACTCGAGGACTAGGAGACCCTACGAGCAGTACTTC. As protein: CASSYSRTRRPYEQYF.

The chain recombines TRBV4-1 with TRBJ2-1, with a tentative D call TRBD1 (5 bases). The germline CDR1 and CDR2 sequences are MGHRA and YSYEKL. The CDR3 contains 11 residues. Between the trimmed V and J ends, which lost 3 bases and 10 bases, there was a span of 7 bases. The CDR3 region is CASSHGQEQFF. CDR3 DNA: TGCGCCAGCAGCCACGGACAAGAGCAGTTCTTC.

The chain is built from TRBV6-2 or TRBV6-3 and TRBJ1-1; D not resolved. Germline values: CDR1 MNHEY, CDR2 SVGEGT. Trimming left V 0 bases short and J 1 base short, with 15 bases between. The CDR3 has 17 amino acids. The CDR3 loop is CASSYSGVRKSNTEAFF. For the CDR3, the DNA is TGTGCCAGCAGTTACTCTGGGGTCCGGAAATCGAACACTGAAGCTTTCTTT.

This clonotype was counted between two and nine times. The chain employs TRBV7-9 and TRBJ2-7; D is possibly TRBD1 (6 bases). V was trimmed by 5 bases and J by 4 bases, leaving 21 bases between them. The CDR3 extends over 16 amino acids. Germline V gene data show CDR1 as SEHNR and CDR2 as FQNEAQ (reference sequence). Here the CDR3 DNA reads TGTGCCAGCAGCACAGCCCCGCAGGGGAGTCTTTACGAGCAGTACTTC. It translates to CASSTAPQGSLYEQYF. The entire variable domain, with the rest obtained from reference TRBV7-9 and TRBJ2-7, is as follows: DTGVSQNPRHKITKRGQNVTFRCDPISEHNRLYWYRQTLGQGPEFLTYFQNEAQLEKSRLLSDRFSAERPKGSFSTLEIQRTEQGDSAMYLCASSTAPQGSLYEQYFGPGTRLTVT.

The chain has TRBV2 and TRBJ2-5; 9 positions match TRBD2. V shed 3 bases and J 1 base; nucleotides not matched to a gene: 3. Germline CDR1 is SNHLY and CDR2 is FYNNEI. The CDR3 is made up of 15 amino acids. The CDR3 reads CASSDEAGGQETQYF. CDR3 in DNA: TGTGCCAGCAGTGACGAAGCGGGGGGCCAAGAGACCCAGTACTTC. The variable domain in full, completed from reference TRBV2 and TRBJ2-5, reads EPEVTQTPSHQVTQMGQEVILRCVPISNHLYFYWYRQILGQKVEFLVSFYNNEISEKSEIFDDQFSVERPDGSNFTLKIRSTKLEDSAMYFCASSDEAGGQETQYFGPGTRLLVL.

This clonotype showed up many times. The J gene is TRBJ2-1, the V gene TRBV3-1; no firm D call. The V gene lost 6 bases and the J gene lost 6 bases, with 9 bases spanning the gap. There are 12 residues in the CDR3. Germline V gene lookup returns CDR1 LGHDT and CDR2 YNNKEL (reference sequence). In DNA form, the CDR3 reads TGTGCCAGCAGTCCTCATATCAATGAGCAGTTCTTC. Translation: CASSPHINEQFF.

At least ten counts were recorded for this clonotype. The rearrangement joins TRBV11-2 to TRBJ2-3; perhaps D is TRBD1 or TRBD2 (5 bases each). The CDR3 length is 13 residues. From germline, CDR1 is SGHAT and CDR2 FQNNGV. V was shortened by 5 bases and J by 6 bases, with 12 bases between the two germline ends. The CDR3 sequence: CASSGGYGDTQYF. Written as DNA, the CDR3 is TGTGCCAGCAGCGGGGGATACGGGGATACGCAGTATTTT. Complete variable domain (other parts from reference TRBV11-2 and TRBJ2-3): EAGVAQSPRYKIIEKRQSVAFWCNPISGHATLYWYQQILGQGPKLLIQFQNNGVVDDSQLPKDRFSAERLKGVDSTLKIQPAKLEDSAVYLCASSGGYGDTQYFGPGTRLTVL.

This CDR3 is CASSLIGNNYGYTF. The CDR3 nucleotides are TGTGCCAGTAGCCTCATCGGGAACAACTATGGCTACACCTTC. The V gene is TRBV19, the J gene TRBJ1-2; D unclear. The V and J ends lost 6 bases and 2 bases respectively, with 13 bases between them. This CDR3 contains 14 residues. Germline CDR1 LNHDA, CDR2 SQIVND (reference sequence).

The chain links TRBV6-1 to TRBJ2-3; TRBD2 matches 10 bases. The length of the CDR3 is 15 residues. From germline, CDR1 is MNHNS and CDR2 SASEGT. With V trimmed by 6 bases and J by 3 bases, 6 bases remained unmatched. CDR3 sequence (DNA): TGTGCCAGCAGCACTAGCGGGGTTGTGACAGATACGCAGTATTTT. Residues: CASSTSGVVTDTQYF.

This clonotype was seen ten or more times. The chain employs TRBV7-8 and TRBJ2-7, with 7 nucleotides matching TRBD1. The CDR3 covers 14 residues. CDR1 SGHVS and CDR2 FQNEAQ come from the germline V gene. After removal of 1 base from V and 6 bases from J, the junction contained 6 bases not matched to a gene. CDR3 sequence reads: CASSLEGQPVEQYF. The CDR3 bases are TGTGCCAGCAGCTTAGAGGGACAGCCGGTCGAGCAGTACTTC.

The table lists this clonotype with many counts. This rearrangement joins TRBV14 to TRBJ2-1, with 10 bases matching TRBD2. CDR3 size: 15 residues. The germline V gene encodes CDR1 SGHDN and CDR2 FVKESK. The V gene end was trimmed by 3 bases and the J gene end by 4 bases; junction bases not matched to a gene: 3. The CDR3 reads CASSHATSGYNEQFF. For the CDR3, the DNA is TGTGCCAGCAGCCATGCGACTAGCGGGTACAATGAGCAGTTCTTC.

The chain employs TRBV5-4 and TRBJ1-2; D may be TRBD1 (5 bases). Looked up from germline, CDR1 is SGHNT and CDR2 is YYREEE (reference sequence). Trimming cost V 2 bases and J 6 bases, with 20 bases left between them. CDR3 length equals 16 residues. CDR3 loop: CASSLGTVVPVHGYTF. The CDR3, as DNA: TGTGCCAGCAGCTTAGGGACCGTGGTCCCCGTTCATGGCTACACCTTC.

The chain couples TRBV30 to TRBJ2-3; the D is unclear. This CDR3 has 14 amino acids. V shed 0 bases and J shed 0 bases, with 7 bases lying between them. The V gene's germline CDR1 is GTSNPN and CDR2 SVGIG (reference sequence). This chain's CDR3 is CAWSVLESTDTQYF. The CDR3 coding sequence is TGTGCCTGGAGTGTACTGGAAAGCACAGATACGCAGTATTTT.

In this sample, this clonotype turned up many times. The rearrangement joins TRBV28 to TRBJ2-1, with 7 bases aligning to TRBD1. V dropped 1 base and J dropped 3; count of bases not matched to a gene: 9. Germline V gene sequence: CDR1 MDHEN, CDR2 SYDVKM. The CDR3 is 17 amino acids. Here the CDR3 DNA reads TGTGCCAGCAGTTTATCAGCCGCGACAGGGTACTACAATGAGCAGTTCTTC. It is translated as CASSLSAATGYYNEQFF.

This clonotype was counted many times. This chain joins TRBV6-6 and TRBJ2-3, with a tentative D call TRBD2 (7 bases). Germline V CDR1 and CDR2: MNHNY, SVGAGI (reference sequence). V gave up 0 bases and J gave up 4 bases, with 11 bases separating them. CDR3 length: 15 residues. CDR3 residues: CASSYSGGRADTQYF. The CDR3 nucleotides read TGTGCCAGCAGTTACTCAGGGGGGAGGGCAGATACGCAGTATTTT.

The chain joins TRBV5-1 to TRBJ2-7, with D perhaps assigned TRBD1 or TRBD2 (5 bases each). Germline V gene lookup returns CDR1 SGHRS and CDR2 YFSETQ. This CDR3 spans 13 amino acids. Trimming stripped 6 bases from V and 4 bases from J, with 14 bases between. CDR3 region: CASNYGDGYEQYF. The DNA of the CDR3 is TGCGCCAGCAACTACGGGGACGGATACGAGCAGTACTTC. The entire variable domain, with the rest obtained from reference TRBV5-1 and TRBJ2-7, is as follows: KAGVTQTPRYLIKTRGQQVTLSCSPISGHRSVSWYQQTPGQGLQFLFEYFSETQRNKGNFPGRFSGRQFSNSRSEMNVSTLELGDSALYLCASNYGDGYEQYFGPGTRLTVT.

This clonotype was picked up many times. This sequence joins TRBV2 and TRBJ2-7; 8 nucleotides line up with TRBD2. Trimming took 7 bases from V and 3 from J; bases not matched to a gene: 17. The CDR3 is made up of 17 amino acids. CDR1 is SNHLY, CDR2 FYNNEI, per germline. In nucleotides, the CDR3 is TGTGCCAGCACCCGCCCCGAACGAGCGGGAGAGTACTACGAGCAGTACTTC. Translation: CASTRPERAGEYYEQYF.